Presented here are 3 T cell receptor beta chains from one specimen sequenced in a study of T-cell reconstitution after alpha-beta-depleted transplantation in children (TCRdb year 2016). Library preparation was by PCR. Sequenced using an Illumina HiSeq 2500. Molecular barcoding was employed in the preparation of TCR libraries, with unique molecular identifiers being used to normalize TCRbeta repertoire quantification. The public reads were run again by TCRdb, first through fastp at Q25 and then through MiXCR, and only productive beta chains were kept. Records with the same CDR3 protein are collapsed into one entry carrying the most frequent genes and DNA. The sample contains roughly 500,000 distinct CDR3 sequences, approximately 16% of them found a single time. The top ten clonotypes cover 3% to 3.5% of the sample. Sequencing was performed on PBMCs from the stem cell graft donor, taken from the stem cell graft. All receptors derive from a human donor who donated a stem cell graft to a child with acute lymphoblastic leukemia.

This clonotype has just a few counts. The CDR3 nucleotides are TGCGCCAGCAGTGAGTCTGAGCCCGGGGTGAGCCCAGATACGCAGTATTTT. Translating gives CASSESEPGVSPDTQYF. The rearrangement links TRBV10-1 to TRBJ2-3, with D perhaps TRBD2 (5 bases). Trimming removed 0 bases at V and 4 bases at J, with 17 bases between. This CDR3 is built from 17 residues. Germline V gene lookup returns CDR1 WNHNN and CDR2 SYGVQD (reference sequence).

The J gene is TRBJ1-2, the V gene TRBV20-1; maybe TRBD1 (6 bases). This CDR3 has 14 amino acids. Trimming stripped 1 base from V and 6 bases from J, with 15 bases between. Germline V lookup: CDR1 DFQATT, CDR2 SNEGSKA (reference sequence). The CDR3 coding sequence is TGCAGTGCTAGAGTAAGGGGGGGCGGTCATGGCTACACCTTC. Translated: CSARVRGGGHGYTF.

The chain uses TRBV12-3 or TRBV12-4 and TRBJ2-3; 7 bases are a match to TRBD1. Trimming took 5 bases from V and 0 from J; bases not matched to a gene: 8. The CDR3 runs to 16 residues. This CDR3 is CASSRDSTISTDTQYF. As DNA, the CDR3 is TGTGCCAGCAGTCGGGACAGCACCATTAGCACAGATACGCAGTATTTT.